Below are 10 T cell receptor beta chains sequenced from a single sample in a study of OX40 agonist ivuxolimab in advanced cancers. Assay: immunoSEQ multiplex PCR; the TCRdb copy retains only in-frame clones and omits some. The data contain 75,000 to 90,000 clones, 70% to 85% of them singletons. Sequenced material: CD4+ or CD8+ T cells sorted from blood, taken in a trial of the OX40 agonist ivuxolimab. The receptors were sampled from an adult with an advanced solid tumor such as melanoma, head and neck, liver or kidney cancer.

The V call is TRBV6-1, the J call TRBJ2-3; D ambiguous. V lost 4 bases, J lost 0 bases, and 8 bases lay in between. CDR1 and CDR2 from the germline V gene are MNHNS and SASEGT. The CDR3 is 14 amino acids. For the CDR3, the DNA is TGTGCCAGCAGTGTAGACTTTAGCACAGATACGCAGTATTTT. Translation gives CASSVDFSTDTQYF.

The J gene is TRBJ2-1, the V gene TRBV30, with 11 bases lining up with TRBD2. The germline gives CDR1 GTSNPN, CDR2 SVGIG (reference sequence). The ends lost 3 bases at V and 7 bases at J; junction bases unmatched: 11. The CDR3 consists of 16 residues. CDR3 region: CAWRRVAGGYRNEQFF. The CDR3 DNA follows: TGTGCCTGGAGAAGAGTAGCGGGAGGGTACCGGAATGAGCAGTTCTTC.

V and J are TRBV7-8 and TRBJ2-3; D is undetermined. V was trimmed by 5 bases and J by 1 base, leaving 10 bases between them. Germline-derived CDR1 and CDR2 are SGHVS and FQNEAQ. This CDR3 spans 14 amino acids. CDR3 nucleotide sequence: TGTGCCAGCAGCCCCTGGGTGGGCACAGATACGCAGTATTTT. This encodes CASSPWVGTDTQYF.

The chain is built from TRBV7-8 and TRBJ1-6; D uncertain. Trimming removed 5 bases from V and 9 bases from J, with 17 bases in between. The CDR3 is 15 amino acids. CDR1 SGHVS and CDR2 FQNEAQ come from the germline V gene. CDR3 DNA sequence: TGTGCCAGCAGCCGCAGGCCCTTGGGCATTTCACCCCTCCACTTT. Translating gives CASSRRPLGISPLHF.

This sequence joins TRBV7-8 and TRBJ2-4; D tentatively fits TRBD1 or TRBD2 (5 bases each). CDR1 is SGHVS, CDR2 FQNEAQ, per germline. V was cut by 4 bases and J by 3 bases, with 19 bases left in between. The CDR3 is 17 amino acids. In DNA, the CDR3 is TGTGCCAGCAGCTCCCAGGCTAGCCCGGGGCGCAAAAACATTCAGTACTTC. It specifies CASSSQASPGRKNIQYF. The full variable domain, with the rest looked up from reference TRBV7-8 and TRBJ2-4, is GAGVSQSPRYKVAKRGQDVALRCDPISGHVSLFWYQQALGQGPEFLTYFQNEAQLDKSGLPSDRFFAERPEGSVSTLKIQRTQQEDSAVYLCASSSQASPGRKNIQYFGAGTRLSVL.

CDR3 in amino acids: CASKRVCYSYEQYF. The CDR3 region has the DNA TGTGCCAGCAAGCGGGTCTGCTACTCCTACGAGCAGTACTTC. This rearrangement joins TRBV21-1 to TRBJ2-7; the D call TRBD2 from the table was never checked on the DNA. TRBV21-1 is deemed a pseudogene. The CDR3 consists of 14 residues.

This clone was observed once. The chain employs TRBV5-6 and TRBJ2-4; weak D call: TRBD2 (5 bases). The CDR3 sequence is 13 residues long. Germline V lookup: CDR1 SGHDT, CDR2 YYEEEE. The ends were cut back, 0 bases at V and 8 bases at J, with 9 bases in the middle. As DNA, the CDR3 is TGTGCCAGCAGCTTGGGAGGGCAGGACATTCAGTACTTC. It yields the protein CASSLGGQDIQYF.

This clone showed up just once. CDR3 coding DNA: TGTGCCAGCAGTTTGGGTAGCGGGAGGGCCCACTCCTACAATGAGCAGTTCTTC. Translated: CASSLGSGRAHSYNEQFF. The chain uses TRBV27 and TRBJ2-1, with 11 positions matching TRBD2. The trim removed 3 bases at V and 0 bases at J, leaving 7 bases unmatched. CDR1 is MNHEY, CDR2 SMNVEV, per germline (reference sequence). The length of the CDR3 is 18 residues.

The rearrangement joins TRBV2 to TRBJ1-4; no clear D. Trimming left V 8 bases short and J 5 bases short, with 18 bases between. Germline V gene data show CDR1 as SNHLY and CDR2 as FYNNEI. The CDR3 length is 15 residues. CDR3 sequence reads: CASGPLSGINEKLFF. Here the CDR3 DNA reads TGTGCCAGCGGACCACTTTCGGGGATAAATGAAAAACTGTTTTTT.

The count of this clone is one. This rearrangement joins TRBV7-3 to TRBJ2-7; tentative D call: TRBD2 (5 bases). Looked up from germline, CDR1 is SGHTA and CDR2 is FQGTGA. This CDR3 comprises 13 residues. Deletions cut 6 bases from V and 3 bases from J, with 12 bases between. The CDR3 DNA is TGTGCCAGCAGTAAGGGTCGGGACTACGAGCAGTACTTC. Amino acids: CASSKGRDYEQYF.